Sequencing of this T cell receptor (beta chain) was carried out in a study of T cell repertoires in ileal Crohn's disease. Per the germline V gene, CDR1 is MNHNS and CDR2 is SASEGT. V was pared by 1 base and J by 10 bases, with 16 bases between. The CDR3 length is 14 residues. Libraries were prepared by immunoSEQ multiplex PCR; TCRdb keeps only in-frame clonotypes and omits some of them. The sample records 11,000 to 15,000 clones, nearly 85% being singletons. This receptor was identified in an adult with Crohn's disease. The sequenced sample was ileal tissue. This chain joins TRBV6-1 and TRBJ1-1; D is perhaps TRBD1 (5 bases). CDR3 nucleotides: TGTGCCAGCAGTGAAGGGTTGGGGGGATTAAGAGCTTTCTTT. Translated: CASSEGLGGLRAFF.